This T cell receptor beta chain originates from a study of cytomegalovirus exposure and HLA in healthy donors. The study's findings and limits: Reportedly, a later analysis found an Asian-associated ancestry cluster had fewer N-insertions than the roughly 700-donor mean. A further, later analysis showed that HLA-associated TCR beta chains (compared with equally common others) were more clonally expanded. Associated with HLA alleles at 0.05 false discovery rate in a later analysis were some 16,000 TCR beta sequences. Most TCR beta V segments were productive about 87% or about 30% of the time in an earlier analysis.

Germline loops: CDR1 SQVTM, CDR2 ANQGSEA. The CDR3 is made up of 13 amino acids. V was trimmed by 6 bases and J by 2 bases, leaving 11 bases between them. With regard to this clone: The antigen is undetermined.

The PCR had 60 Vbeta and 13 Jbeta primers. Profiled with immunoSEQ multiplex PCR; TCRdb holds only in-frame clones, not every one. Among roughly 170,000 clones listed, just over 75% were seen once. The J gene is TRBJ1-5, the V gene TRBV29-1; a possible D gene is TRBD1 (5 bases). The TCR originated in a woman in her twenties or thirties in good health and CMV-seropositive. The sequenced sample consisted of PBMCs. Here the CDR3 reads CSVGGGGNQPQHF. The CDR3 DNA follows: TGCAGCGTGGGGGGGGGTGGCAATCAGCCCCAGCATTTT.